These 8 T cell receptor beta chains came from one sample sequenced in a study of T cell responses to AZD1222 COVID-19 vaccine. The repertoire was sequenced with immunoSEQ multiplex PCR; TCRdb's copy has only in-frame clones and lacks some. This sample has roughly 100,000 clones, with 70% to 90% found just once. The sequenced sample was peripheral blood, obtained on day 0 of AZD1222 vaccination. The receptors shown here come from an adult in good health.

V and J are TRBV7-2 and TRBJ2-5; possibly TRBD2 for D (6 bases). CDR3 length: 17 residues. Germline CDR1 is SGHTA and CDR2 is FQGNSA. Trimming pared 1 base from V and 5 bases from J, leaving 20 bases between. CDR3 protein: CASSLVLGGGSSETQYF. CDR3 bases: TGTGCCAGCAGCTTAGTACTCGGGGGTGGGTCCTCGGAGACCCAGTACTTC. The full variable domain, with the rest looked up from reference TRBV7-2 and TRBJ2-5, is GAGVSQSPSNKVTEKGKDVELRCDPISGHTALYWYRQSLGQGLEFLIYFQGNSAPDKSGLPSDRFSAERTGGSVSTLTIQRTQQEDSAVYLCASSLVLGGGSSETQYFGPGTRLLVL.

The chain joins TRBV5-4 to TRBJ1-2; no clear D. Trimming removed 0 bases at V and 4 bases at J, with 10 bases between. Germline assignment: CDR1 SGHNT and CDR2 YYREEE (reference sequence). This CDR3 region has 14 residues. The CDR3 bases are TGTGCCAGCAGCTTGGGCCAGGTTGTCTATGGCTACACCTTC. It yields the protein CASSLGQVVYGYTF.

The V call is TRBV6-7, the J call TRBJ2-3; 9 nucleotides align to TRBD2. TRBV6-7 belongs to the ORF category, with a function that is uncertain. The junction had 5 bases not matched to a gene; V was cut back by 8 bases and J by 2 bases. This CDR3 has 14 amino acids. CDR3 sequence: CASDLAGLTDTQYF. DNA for the CDR3: TGTGCCAGCGACCTAGCGGGACTCACAGATACGCAGTATTTT.

This chain connects TRBV9 to TRBJ1-3; weak D call: TRBD1 (6 bases). V was pared by 3 bases and J by 0 bases, with 10 bases between. Germline-derived CDR1 and CDR2 are SGDLS and YYNGEE. The CDR3 loop spans 15 amino acids. CDR3 nucleotide sequence: TGTGCCAGCAGCGCCCGAGGGGGCTCTGGAAACACCATATATTTT. Its protein product is CASSARGGSGNTIYF.

This clone was detected once. The chain joins TRBV5-1 to TRBJ1-3; D not resolved. Germline V gene lookup returns CDR1 SGHRS and CDR2 YFSETQ. The V and J ends lost 4 bases and 0 bases respectively, with 14 bases between them. CDR3 length: 16 amino acids. As DNA, the CDR3 is TGCGCCAGCAGCCCCCTTGGGAACGGCTCTGGAAACACCATATATTTT. Translating it yields CASSPLGNGSGNTIYF. The full variable domain, in which reference TRBV5-1 and TRBJ1-3 provide the parts outside the CDR3, is KAGVTQTPRYLIKTRGQQVTLSCSPISGHRSVSWYQQTPGQGLQFLFEYFSETQRNKGNFPGRFSGRQFSNSRSEMNVSTLELGDSALYLCASSPLGNGSGNTIYFGEGSWLTVV.

V usage is TRBV19 and J usage is TRBJ2-2, with TRBD2 identical over 12 bases. Germline loops: CDR1 LNHDA, CDR2 SQIVND (reference sequence). The CDR3 sequence is 16 residues long. The ends lost 1 base at V and 5 bases at J; junction bases unmatched: 2. CDR3 nucleotide sequence: TGTGCCAGTAGTATAGGACTAGCGGGGGCTACCGGGGAGCTGTTTTTT. Its translation is CASSIGLAGATGELFF.

This chain uses TRBV28 with TRBJ1-1; D unclear. Germline CDR1 MDHEN, CDR2 SYDVKM. V dropped 6 bases and J dropped 5 bases, with 10 bases sitting between them. The CDR3 sequence is 12 residues long. CDR3 sequence reads: CASRSGWTEAFF. DNA for the CDR3: TGTGCCAGCAGGTCGGGGTGGACTGAAGCTTTCTTT. The full variable domain, completed using reference TRBV28 and TRBJ1-1, is DVKVTQSSRYLVKRTGEKVFLECVQDMDHENMFWYRQDPGLGLRLIYFSYDVKMKEKGDIPEGYSVSREKKERFSLILESASTNQTSMYLCASRSGWTEAFFGQGTRLTVV.

The genes are TRBV5-1 and TRBJ2-1; 8 nucleotides agree with TRBD2. Trimming took 6 bases from V and 4 from J; bases not matched to a gene: 9. The CDR3 contains 15 residues. The germline gives CDR1 SGHRS, CDR2 YFSETQ. CDR3 sequence reads: CASTQAGELYNEQFF. The CDR3 DNA reads as TGCGCCAGCACCCAAGCGGGGGAGCTATACAATGAGCAGTTCTTC. Variable domain in full (rest from reference TRBV5-1 and TRBJ2-1): KAGVTQTPRYLIKTRGQQVTLSCSPISGHRSVSWYQQTPGQGLQFLFEYFSETQRNKGNFPGRFSGRQFSNSRSEMNVSTLELGDSALYLCASTQAGELYNEQFFGPGTRLTVL.